Described below is a single T cell receptor beta chain sequence and its context. Antigen specificity is unknown. This CDR3 comprises 15 residues. Trimming cost V 5 bases and J 1 base; bases outside gene matches: 7. Primed by a sample-barcoded 5' primer and a J-beta primer mix, a second PCR proceeded for about 6 to 11 cycles. Researchers report that a template-switch adaptor with 12 random nucleotides tagged each cDNA molecule. TCRdb itself ran the 5' RACE reads through MiXCR, one entry per CDR3 protein. Altogether 1.5 million to 2 million distinct CDR3 sequences are present, about 39% being singletons, with the ten largest covering roughly 23%. This entry comes from a study of blood T cells in healthy people across ages. Study conclusions and caveats: Both naive CD4+ cell counts and diversity were greater in long-lived donors than in aged donors. Estimates based on one million T cells were treated as lower bounds.

The clonotype comes from a human donor in good health. This chain joins TRBV12-3 or TRBV12-4 and TRBJ2-5; 7 nucleotides agree with TRBD1. What was sequenced was blood. This chain's CDR3 is CASSHGQDLQETQYF. The CDR3 coding sequence is TGTGCCAGCAGTCACGGACAGGATCTCCAAGAGACCCAGTACTTC.